The 27 T cell receptor beta chains below all came from one sample that was sequenced in a study of human T cells and chemical hapten exposure. TCRdb reprocessed the RACE reads via MiXCR and lists one record per CDR3 protein. This sample has 95,000 to 130,000 distinct CDR3 sequences; 9.5% to 13% occur once, and the top ten carry 1.4%. Noted time point: patch test 1, 2 weeks after DPC sensitization. As for treatment: therapeutic diphenylcyclopropenone sensitization with weekly scalp DPC. The specimen was whole blood, collected in connection with sensitization to the hapten diphenylcyclopropenone (DPC). Source of these receptors: a woman between 50 and 59 years old with alopecia areata. Some clones in this sample may be carry-over from other donors' samples.

The chain combines TRBV7-9 with TRBJ2-7, with 7 bases identical to TRBD2. The germline V gene has CDR1 SEHNR and CDR2 FQNEAQ (reference sequence). CDR3 length: 13 amino acids. Losses at the gene ends were 3 bases for V and 5 bases for J; bases not matched to a gene: 4. The CDR3 DNA sequence: TGTGCCAGCAGCTTTGCGGGAGCCAACGAGCAGTACTTC. Its protein product is CASSFAGANEQYF. The full variable domain, completed using reference TRBV7-9 and TRBJ2-7, is DTGVSQNPRHKITKRGQNVTFRCDPISEHNRLYWYRQTLGQGPEFLTYFQNEAQLEKSRLLSDRFSAERPKGSFSTLEIQRTEQGDSAMYLCASSFAGANEQYFGPGTRLTVT.

This clonotype was recorded at least ten times. V and J are TRBV18 and TRBJ1-6; 7 bases are a match to TRBD1. This CDR3 contains 15 residues. The V segment lost 4 bases and the J segment 10 bases; nucleotides outside the gene matches: 10. CDR1 KGHSH and CDR2 LQKENI come from the germline V gene. Here the CDR3 reads CASSLRQGLQSPLHF. The CDR3 region has the DNA TGTGCCAGCTCACTACGACAGGGCCTACAGTCACCCCTCCACTTT.

This clonotype turned up a few times. V gene TRBV6-1 combines with J gene TRBJ2-3, with D possibly matching TRBD1 (6 bases). The CDR3 extends over 17 amino acids. Trimming removed 4 bases at V and 6 bases at J, with 23 bases between. Germline V gene data show CDR1 as MNHNS and CDR2 as SASEGT. The CDR3 here is CASSAKTTGQPADTQYF. The CDR3 DNA follows: TGTGCCAGCAGTGCAAAGACGACTGGACAGCCGGCGGATACGCAGTATTTT.

The sample holds many counts of this clonotype. The CDR3 region has the DNA TGCAGCGTCTATGACAGGCACTCCTACGAGCAGTACTTC. Encoded protein: CSVYDRHSYEQYF. J is TRBJ2-7 and V is TRBV29-1; D is possibly TRBD1 (6 bases). Germline values: CDR1 SQVTM, CDR2 ANQGSEA. V lost 6 bases and J lost 0, with 12 bases in between. The CDR3 is made up of 13 amino acids.

The chain has TRBV19 and TRBJ2-5; TRBD1 matches 7 bases. V lost 4 bases and J lost 1; bases outside the gene matches: 9. The CDR3 is 16 amino acids. Germline CDR1 reads LNHDA; CDR2 reads SQIVND (reference sequence). In DNA form, the CDR3 reads TGTGCCAGTAGTAAAGGGGACAGACCAGTCCAAGAGACCCAGTACTTC. Protein product: CASSKGDRPVQETQYF.

This chain links TRBV4-1 with TRBJ2-3; D gene uncertain. The CDR3 length is 14 residues. The germline V gene has CDR1 MGHRA and CDR2 YSYEKL. V was pared by 1 base and J by 1 base, with 6 bases between. The CDR3 DNA follows: TGCGCCAGCAGCCAAGTAGTGGGCACAGATACGCAGTATTTT. Amino acid sequence: CASSQVVGTDTQYF.

This clonotype appeared a few times. This chain links TRBV24-1 with TRBJ2-1, with TRBD1 matching over 11 bases. The CDR3 totals 15 residues. Germline lookup yields CDR1 KGHDR and CDR2 SFDVKD. After removal of 3 bases from V and 10 bases from J, the junction contained 7 bases not matched to a gene. The CDR3 DNA reads as TGTGCCACCAGTGATATCGGGACAGGGGGAGGGGAGCAGTTCTTC. It translates to CATSDIGTGGGEQFF.

This clonotype was counted many times. The gene calls are TRBV28 and TRBJ1-2; maybe TRBD1 (6 bases). Trimming cost V 7 bases and J 6 bases, with 15 bases left between them. The germline gives CDR1 MDHEN, CDR2 SYDVKM. There are 13 residues in the CDR3. CDR3 sequence (DNA): TGTGCCAGCACTCCCCAGGGGAATGATGGCTACACCTTC. Encoded protein: CASTPQGNDGYTF.

This clonotype was counted a few times. The J gene is TRBJ1-6, the V gene TRBV12-3 or TRBV12-4, with 7 positions matching TRBD1. The CDR3 has 17 amino acids. Trimming cost V 0 bases and J 10 bases; bases outside gene matches: 12. Here the CDR3 DNA reads TGTGCCAGCAGTTTAGCCGGGACTGCTCAGGGGGGATCACCCCTCCACTTT. Amino acid sequence: CASSLAGTAQGGSPLHF.

The chain uses TRBV27 and TRBJ2-7, with TRBD1 as a possible D gene (6 bases). Per the germline V gene, CDR1 is MNHEY and CDR2 is SMNVEV (reference sequence). Trimming removed 4 bases at V and 0 bases at J, with 13 bases between. The CDR3 spans 15 residues. In DNA, the CDR3 is TGTGCCAGCAGTTCCCCAGGGGAAAGCTCCTACGAGCAGTACTTC. The encoded protein is CASSSPGESSYEQYF.

This clonotype was seen ten or more times. CDR3 in amino acids: CASSPPGGSYNEQFF. In DNA form, the CDR3 reads TGTGCCAGCTCACCACCGGGGGGATCCTACAATGAGCAGTTCTTC. The chain employs TRBV18 and TRBJ2-1; TRBD2 is a possible D gene (6 bases). This CDR3 spans 15 amino acids. The ends were cut back, 0 bases at V and 1 base at J, with 7 bases in the middle. The germline V gene has CDR1 KGHSH and CDR2 LQKENI.

The sample holds a few counts of this clonotype. V gene TRBV7-6 combines with J gene TRBJ1-1, with a weak D call TRBD1 (5 bases). This CDR3 has 15 residues. Germline loops: CDR1 SGHVS, CDR2 FNYEAQ. The V end was cut by 5 bases, the J end by 1 base, with 14 bases between. The CDR3 nucleotides read TGTGCCAGCAGCCGACCCGCAGGGCAGAACACTGAAGCTTTCTTT. Its translation is CASSRPAGQNTEAFF.

The sample holds many counts of this clonotype. This chain joins TRBV5-6 and TRBJ1-4, with D hard to call. Trimming took off 4 bases at V and 8 bases at J, with 27 bases between the two ends. Germline CDR1 reads SGHDT; CDR2 reads YYEEEE. This CDR3 spans 18 amino acids. CDR3 coding DNA: TGTGCCAGCAGCCGACCTCCCCAAATGACGAGCACTATAGAAAAACTGTTTTTT. Translated, it gives CASSRPPQMTSTIEKLFF.

This clonotype was seen more than once but under ten times. This CDR3 is CASRGSGTYEQYF. The DNA of the CDR3 is TGCGCCAGCAGAGGTAGCGGTACCTACGAGCAGTACTTC. The J gene is TRBJ2-7, the V gene TRBV5-1; tentative D call: TRBD2 (6 bases). The V gene's germline CDR1 is SGHRS and CDR2 YFSETQ. CDR3 length: 13 residues. The V and J ends lost 5 bases and 2 bases respectively, with 11 bases between them. The full variable domain, in which reference TRBV5-1 and TRBJ2-7 provide the parts outside the CDR3, is KAGVTQTPRYLIKTRGQQVTLSCSPISGHRSVSWYQQTPGQGLQFLFEYFSETQRNKGNFPGRFSGRQFSNSRSEMNVSTLELGDSALYLCASRGSGTYEQYFGPGTRLTVT.

This clonotype was picked up many times. The chain recombines TRBV12-3 or TRBV12-4 with TRBJ2-7; D not certain. V was cut by 6 bases and J by 7 bases, with 16 bases left in between. CDR3 size: 13 residues. As DNA, the CDR3 is TGTGCCAGCAGCCTGGACGGCCCAAGGGAGCAGTACTTC. It yields the protein CASSLDGPREQYF.

The chain recombines TRBV7-9 with TRBJ1-1; D is unclear. Germline V gene lookup returns CDR1 SEHNR and CDR2 FQNEAQ (reference sequence). The CDR3 totals 15 residues. V lost 2 bases and J 12 bases, leaving 22 bases between the germline ends. The CDR3 nucleotides are TGTGCCAGCAGCTTACAGTCGGGGATTGGAAGTGAGACTTTCTTT. It specifies CASSLQSGIGSETFF.

This clonotype came up a few times. This chain joins TRBV7-9 and TRBJ1-3; D gene ambiguous. CDR1 SEHNR and CDR2 FQNEAQ come from the germline V gene (reference sequence). Trimming cost V 1 base and J 5 bases, with 6 bases left between them. CDR3 size: 13 residues. The CDR3 reads CASSLVRRNTIYF. The CDR3 nucleotides read TGTGCCAGCAGCTTAGTCCGGCGAAACACCATATATTTT.

About this clonotype: At one of its ends the junction is not consistent with the germline gene, which may arise from a read error. The genes are TRBV10-3 and TRBJ1-1, with 8 bases identical to TRBD1. Germline loops: CDR1 ENHRY, CDR2 SYGVKD. The CDR3 contains 17 residues. The DNA for the CDR3 is TGTGCCATAAGTGAGCGGGGGCCGACAGGGGCGGACACTGAAGCTTTCTTT. This sequence encodes CAISERGPTGADTEAFF.

This clonotype was detected many times. V and J are TRBV20-1 and TRBJ1-2; D is unclear. The ends were cut back, 6 bases at V and 4 bases at J, with 15 bases in the middle. Germline V gives CDR1 DFQATT, CDR2 SNEGSKA (reference sequence). This CDR3 spans 13 amino acids. The CDR3 protein is CSANTENLYGYTF. The CDR3 bases are TGCAGTGCAAACACAGAAAACCTCTATGGCTACACCTTC.

The chain is built from TRBV5-1 and TRBJ2-2, with 11 positions matching TRBD1. The CDR3 covers 20 residues. Germline V gene data show CDR1 as SGHRS and CDR2 as YFSETQ. Trimming removed 4 bases from V and 3 bases from J; junction bases left unmatched: 17. CDR3 in DNA: TGCGCCAGCAGCCTCCATGGTGTTTGGACAGGGGGCGCCGACACCGGGGAGCTGTTTTTT. This translates into CASSLHGVWTGGADTGELFF.

This chain links TRBV2 with TRBJ1-2, with D hard to call. The CDR3 is 11 residues long. The V end lost 6 bases, the J end lost 6 bases, and 8 bases lay between the germline ends. Germline V lookup: CDR1 SNHLY, CDR2 FYNNEI. The CDR3, as DNA: TGTGCCAGCAGAATCAGCCATGGCTACACCTTC. This encodes CASRISHGYTF.

This clonotype was recorded many times. The chain is built from TRBV3-1 and TRBJ1-1; D call uncertain. The V end was cut by 5 bases, the J end by 5 bases, with 15 bases between. The CDR3 contains 14 residues. Germline-derived CDR1 and CDR2 are LGHDT and YNNKEL (reference sequence). CDR3: CASSWASGETEAFF. CDR3 nucleotide sequence: TGTGCCAGCAGCTGGGCTAGCGGGGAGACTGAAGCTTTCTTT.

The sample holds one count of this clonotype. The chain is built from TRBV6-5 and TRBJ2-4; 8 bases align to TRBD2. The CDR3 has 14 amino acids. V lost 5 bases, J lost 6 bases, and 6 bases stayed unmatched. Germline CDR1 is MNHEY and CDR2 is SVGAGI. In nucleotides, the CDR3 is TGTGCCAGCAGTCCCCCCGGGGGGGGAAACATTCAGTACTTC. Translation gives CASSPPGGGNIQYF.

The rearrangement joins TRBV24-1 to TRBJ2-7; D uncertain. Trimming removed 3 bases from V and 1 base from J, with 12 bases in between. The germline V gene has CDR1 KGHDR and CDR2 SFDVKD. This CDR3 is 15 amino acids long. Here the CDR3 reads CATSDARPGSYEQYF. CDR3 DNA sequence: TGTGCCACCAGTGATGCCCGCCCAGGTTCCTACGAGCAGTACTTC.

This clonotype was seen repeatedly, ten times or more. V and J are TRBV6-1 and TRBJ2-7; 11 bases fit TRBD2. The V gene's germline CDR1 is MNHNS and CDR2 SASEGT. V was pared by 2 bases and J by 2 bases, with 5 bases of the junction left unmatched. This CDR3 comprises 16 residues. The CDR3 DNA is TGTGCCAGCAGTGAATCCCTACTAGCGGGGGCCTACGAGCAGTACTTC. Protein product: CASSESLLAGAYEQYF.

The table lists this clonotype with a few counts. V gene TRBV5-4 combines with J gene TRBJ2-3; maybe TRBD1 (5 bases). Trimming left V 4 bases short and J 0 bases short, with 12 bases between. CDR1 and CDR2 (germline): SGHNT, YYREEE (reference sequence). The CDR3 contains 15 residues. The DNA of the CDR3 is TGTGCCAGCAGCGAAAGGGGATTAAGCACAGATACGCAGTATTTT. Residues: CASSERGLSTDTQYF.

This clonotype was counted many times. The rearrangement links TRBV28 to TRBJ1-2; 9 bases match TRBD1. The CDR3 extends over 15 amino acids. Germline assignment: CDR1 MDHEN and CDR2 SYDVKM. Trimming cost V 7 bases and J 6 bases; bases outside gene matches: 12. Here the CDR3 DNA reads TGTGCCAGCAACTCTATTATGGGACAGGGTGATGGCTACACCTTC. It translates to CASNSIMGQGDGYTF.